This TCR beta chain was retrieved from a study of cytomegalovirus exposure and HLA in healthy donors. Note on this clone: Antigen unknown.

Both 60 Vbeta primers and 13 Jbeta primers went into the PCR. Produced via immunoSEQ multiplex PCR; TCRdb's table is partial and in-frame only. The listing records about 41,000 clones. Study results and limitations: Earlier analysis yielded a pattern in which most TCR beta V segments were productive about 87% or about 30% of the time. Most CMV-associated TCR beta chains appeared HLA-restricted in a later analysis. Per published reports, the classifier diagnosed cytomegalovirus status with high specificity and sensitivity.

Material for sequencing was PBMCs. The receptor's source is a man aged 30-40 years in good health and CMV-seronegative.

Written as DNA, the CDR3 is TGTGCCAGCAGCGCCGACAGCTCTGGGGCCAACGTCCTGACTTTC. The encoded protein is CASSADSSGANVLTF. The gene calls are TRBV7-3 and TRBJ2-6; a possible D gene is TRBD1 (5 bases). With 5 bases removed from V and 0 bases from J, the gap between germline ends came to 8 bases. The CDR3 runs 15 residues. Germline CDR1 and CDR2: SGHTA and FQGTGA.